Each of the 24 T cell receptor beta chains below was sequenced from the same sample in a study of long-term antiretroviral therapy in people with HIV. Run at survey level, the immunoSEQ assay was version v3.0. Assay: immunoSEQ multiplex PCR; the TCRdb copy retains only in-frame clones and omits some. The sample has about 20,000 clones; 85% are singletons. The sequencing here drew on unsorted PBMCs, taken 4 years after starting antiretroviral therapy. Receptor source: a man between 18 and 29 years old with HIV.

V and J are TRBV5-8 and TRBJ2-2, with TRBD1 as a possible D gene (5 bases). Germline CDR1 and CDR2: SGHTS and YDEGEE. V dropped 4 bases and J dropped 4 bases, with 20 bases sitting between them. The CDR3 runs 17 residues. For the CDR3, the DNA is TGTGCCAGCAGCCCCGGGTGGGGCCCCTTGGGCACCGGGGAGCTGTTTTTT. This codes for CASSPGWGPLGTGELFF.

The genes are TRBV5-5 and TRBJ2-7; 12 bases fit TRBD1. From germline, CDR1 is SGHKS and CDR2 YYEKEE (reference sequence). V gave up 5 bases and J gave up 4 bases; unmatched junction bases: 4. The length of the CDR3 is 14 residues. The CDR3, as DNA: TGTGCCAGCAGGGGGACAGGGGGCTTGTACGAGCAGTACGTC. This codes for CASRGTGGLYEQYV.

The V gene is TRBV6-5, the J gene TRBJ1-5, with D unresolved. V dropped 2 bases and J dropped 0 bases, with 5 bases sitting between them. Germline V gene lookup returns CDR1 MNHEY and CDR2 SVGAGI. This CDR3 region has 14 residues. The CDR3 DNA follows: TGTGCCAGCAGTTACGGAAGTAGCAATCAGCCCCAGCATTTT. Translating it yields CASSYGSSNQPQHF.

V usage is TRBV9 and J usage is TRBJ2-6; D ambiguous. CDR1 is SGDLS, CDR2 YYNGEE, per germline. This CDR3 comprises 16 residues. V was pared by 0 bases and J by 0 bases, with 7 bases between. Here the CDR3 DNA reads TGTGCCAGCAGCGTAGGCAGAGCCTCTGGGGCCAACGTCCTGACTTTC. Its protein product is CASSVGRASGANVLTF.

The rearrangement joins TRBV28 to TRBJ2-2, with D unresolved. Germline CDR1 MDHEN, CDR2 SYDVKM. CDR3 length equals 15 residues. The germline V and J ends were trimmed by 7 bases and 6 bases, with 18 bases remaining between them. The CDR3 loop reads CASNGPGESPGELFF. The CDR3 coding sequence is TGTGCCAGCAATGGGCCAGGTGAAAGTCCCGGGGAGCTGTTTTTT. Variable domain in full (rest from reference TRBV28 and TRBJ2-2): DVKVTQSSRYLVKRTGEKVFLECVQDMDHENMFWYRQDPGLGLRLIYFSYDVKMKEKGDIPEGYSVSREKKERFSLILESASTNQTSMYLCASNGPGESPGELFFGEGSRLTVL.

The CDR3 coding sequence is TGTGCCAGCAGCCCTATTCCAGCGGACTACACTGAAGCTTTCTTT. Its protein is CASSPIPADYTEAFF. The chain joins TRBV14 to TRBJ1-1; D not resolved. This CDR3 is 15 amino acids long. With 4 bases removed from V and 3 bases from J, the gap between germline ends came to 15 bases. The germline CDR1 and CDR2 sequences are SGHDN and FVKESK.

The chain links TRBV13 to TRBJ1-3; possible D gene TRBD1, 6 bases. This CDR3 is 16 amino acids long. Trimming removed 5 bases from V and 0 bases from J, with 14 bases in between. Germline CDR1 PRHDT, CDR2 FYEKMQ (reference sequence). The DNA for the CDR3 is TGTGCCAGCAGCATTCCCGGACAGAACTCTGGAAACACCATATATTTT. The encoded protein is CASSIPGQNSGNTIYF.

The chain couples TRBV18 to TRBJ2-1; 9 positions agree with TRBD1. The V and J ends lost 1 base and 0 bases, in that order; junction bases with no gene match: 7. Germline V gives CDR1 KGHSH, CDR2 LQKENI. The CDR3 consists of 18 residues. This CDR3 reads CASSPRGQGSFSYNEQFF. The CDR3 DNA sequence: TGTGCCAGCTCACCACGAGGACAGGGGAGTTTCTCCTACAATGAGCAGTTCTTC.

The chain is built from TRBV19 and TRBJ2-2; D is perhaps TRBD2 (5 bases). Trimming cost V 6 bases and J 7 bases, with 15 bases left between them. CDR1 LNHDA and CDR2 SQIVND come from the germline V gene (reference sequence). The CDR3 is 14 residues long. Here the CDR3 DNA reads TGTGCCAGTAGGACCCGGGATATGAGCGGGGAGCTGTTTTTT. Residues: CASRTRDMSGELFF.

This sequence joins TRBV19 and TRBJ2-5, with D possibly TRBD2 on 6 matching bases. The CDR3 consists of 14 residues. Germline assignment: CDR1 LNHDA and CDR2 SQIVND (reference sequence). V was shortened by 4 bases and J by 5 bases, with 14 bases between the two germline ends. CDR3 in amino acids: CASSTRGSLETQYF. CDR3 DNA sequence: TGTGCCAGTAGTACCCGGGGGTCCCTGGAGACCCAGTACTTC.

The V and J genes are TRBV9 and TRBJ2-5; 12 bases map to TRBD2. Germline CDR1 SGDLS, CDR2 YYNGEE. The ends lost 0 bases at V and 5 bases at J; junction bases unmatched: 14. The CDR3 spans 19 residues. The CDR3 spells CASSVEGLAGLTGGETQYF. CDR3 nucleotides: TGTGCCAGCAGCGTAGAGGGACTAGCGGGTCTTACGGGGGGGGAGACCCAGTACTTC.

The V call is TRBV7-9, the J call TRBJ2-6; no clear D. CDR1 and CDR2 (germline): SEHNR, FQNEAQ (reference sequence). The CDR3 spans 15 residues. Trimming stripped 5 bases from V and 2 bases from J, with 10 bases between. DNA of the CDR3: TGTGCCAGCAGCACGGGCAAGGCTGGGGCCAACGTCCTGACTTTC. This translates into CASSTGKAGANVLTF.

The CDR3 here is CASTGGYEQYF. DNA of the CDR3: TGTGCCAGCACCGGTGGGTACGAGCAGTACTTC. This chain connects TRBV6-5 to TRBJ2-7; D not resolved. CDR1 is MNHEY, CDR2 SVGAGI, per germline. The CDR3 loop spans 11 amino acids. Between the trimmed V and J ends, which lost 7 bases and 4 bases, there was a span of 8 bases.

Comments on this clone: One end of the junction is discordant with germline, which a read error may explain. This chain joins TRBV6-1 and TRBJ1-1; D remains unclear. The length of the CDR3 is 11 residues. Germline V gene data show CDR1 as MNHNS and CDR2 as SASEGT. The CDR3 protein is CASSEGWLTFW. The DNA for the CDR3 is TGTGCCAGCAGTGAAGGGTGGCTGACCTTTTGG.

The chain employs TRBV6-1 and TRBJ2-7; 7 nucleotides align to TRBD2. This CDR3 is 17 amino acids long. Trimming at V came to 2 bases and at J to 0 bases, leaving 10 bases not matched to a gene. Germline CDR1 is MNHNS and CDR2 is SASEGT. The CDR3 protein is CASSEKGQGGSSYEQYV. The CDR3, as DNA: TGTGCCAGCAGTGAAAAGGGGCAGGGAGGGAGCTCCTACGAGCAGTACGTC.

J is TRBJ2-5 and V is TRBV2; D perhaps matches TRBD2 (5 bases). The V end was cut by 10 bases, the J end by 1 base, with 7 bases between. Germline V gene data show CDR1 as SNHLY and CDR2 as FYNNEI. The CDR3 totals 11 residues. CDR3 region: CATGFQETQYF. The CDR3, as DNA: TGTGCCACGGGATTCCAAGAGACCCAGTACTTC.

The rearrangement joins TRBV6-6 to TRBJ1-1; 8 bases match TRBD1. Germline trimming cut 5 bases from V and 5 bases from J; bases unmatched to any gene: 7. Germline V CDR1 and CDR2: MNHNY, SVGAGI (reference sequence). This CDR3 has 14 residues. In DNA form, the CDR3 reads TGTGCCAGCAGTAACGGACAGGGTAGTACTGAAGCTTTCTTT. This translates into CASSNGQGSTEAFF.

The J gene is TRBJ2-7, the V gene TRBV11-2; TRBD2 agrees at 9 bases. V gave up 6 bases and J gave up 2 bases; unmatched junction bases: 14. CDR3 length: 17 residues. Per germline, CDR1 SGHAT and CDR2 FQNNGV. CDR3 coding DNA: TGTGCCAGCAGGAGAGCTAGCGGGGCGCCCCCCACCTACGAGCAGTACTTC. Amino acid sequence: CASRRASGAPPTYEQYF.

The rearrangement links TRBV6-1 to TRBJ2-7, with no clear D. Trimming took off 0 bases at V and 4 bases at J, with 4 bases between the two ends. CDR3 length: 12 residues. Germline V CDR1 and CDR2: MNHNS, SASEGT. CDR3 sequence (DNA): TGTGCCAGCAGTGAAGCAGGGTACGAGCAGTACGTC. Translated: CASSEAGYEQYV.

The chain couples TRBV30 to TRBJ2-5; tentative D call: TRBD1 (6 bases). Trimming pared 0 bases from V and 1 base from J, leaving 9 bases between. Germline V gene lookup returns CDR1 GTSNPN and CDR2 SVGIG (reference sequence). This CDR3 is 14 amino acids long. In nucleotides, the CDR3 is TGTGCCTGGAGTGTAGGGGGATTCCAAGAGACCCAGTACTTC. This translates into CAWSVGGFQETQYF.

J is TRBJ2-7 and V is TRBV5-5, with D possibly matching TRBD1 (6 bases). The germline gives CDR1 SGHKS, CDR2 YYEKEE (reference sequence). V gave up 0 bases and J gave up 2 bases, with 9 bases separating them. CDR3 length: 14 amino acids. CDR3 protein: CASSLVGGPYEQYV. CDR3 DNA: TGTGCCAGCAGCTTGGTTGGGGGCCCCTACGAGCAGTACGTC.

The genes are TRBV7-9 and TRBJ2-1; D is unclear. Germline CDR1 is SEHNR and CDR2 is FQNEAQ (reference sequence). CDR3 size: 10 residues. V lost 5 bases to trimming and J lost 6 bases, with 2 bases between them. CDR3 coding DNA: TGTGCCAGCAGCCCCAATGAGCAGTTCTTC. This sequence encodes CASSPNEQFF.

The CDR3 protein is CASSPIFSGGNQPQHF. CDR3 coding DNA: TGTGCCAGTAGCCCTATTTTTTCAGGGGGCAATCAGCCCCAGCATTTT. The V call is TRBV19, the J call TRBJ1-5, with D perhaps matching TRBD1 (6 bases). Germline V gene data show CDR1 as LNHDA and CDR2 as SQIVND (reference sequence). V was cut by 6 bases and J by 2 bases, with 17 bases left in between. The CDR3 contains 16 residues.

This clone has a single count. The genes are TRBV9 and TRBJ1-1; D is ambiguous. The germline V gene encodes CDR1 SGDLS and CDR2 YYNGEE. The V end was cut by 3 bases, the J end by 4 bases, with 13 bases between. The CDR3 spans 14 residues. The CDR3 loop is CASSARTQATEAFF. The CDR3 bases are TGTGCCAGCAGCGCCCGAACGCAGGCCACTGAAGCTTTCTTT.